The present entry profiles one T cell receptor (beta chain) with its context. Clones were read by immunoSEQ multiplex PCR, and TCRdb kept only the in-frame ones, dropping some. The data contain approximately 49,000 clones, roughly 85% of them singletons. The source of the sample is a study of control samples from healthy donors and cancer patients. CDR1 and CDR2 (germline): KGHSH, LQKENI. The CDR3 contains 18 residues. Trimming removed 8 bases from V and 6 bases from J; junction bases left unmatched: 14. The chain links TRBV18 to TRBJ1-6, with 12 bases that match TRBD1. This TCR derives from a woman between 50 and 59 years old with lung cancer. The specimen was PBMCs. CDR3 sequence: CASNPTGTGGAFNSPLHF. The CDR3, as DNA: TGTGCCAGCAACCCCACCGGGACAGGGGGCGCGTTTAATTCACCCCTCCACTTT.